This TCR beta chain was found in a study of chemoradiotherapy in HPV16-positive cancers. Study context: A couple of HPV16-positive patients' cells yielded candidate HPV-specific clones and common motifs.

With respect to this clone: Its specificity is unknown.

Repertoires were sampled repeatedly during chemoradiotherapy. General observations from the study: HPV-responsive T-cell expansion during chemoradiotherapy was linked to improved recurrence-free survival in HPV16-positive patients. Candidate HPV-specific clones and E7-related TCR motifs grew in tumor during treatment.

The protocol was immunoSEQ multiplex PCR, while the TCRdb copy is restricted to in-frame clones and leaves out a portion. The sample has several thousand clones, less than 85% seen once. The starting material was tumor tissue, obtained from a patient who underwent chemoradiotherapy. This TCR derives from a human donor with HPV-associated anogenital cancer.

CDR3 in amino acids: CSVESNPFSYEQYF. CDR3 nucleotides: TGCAGCGTTGAATCTAACCCGTTCTCCTACGAGCAGTACTTC. The gene calls are TRBV29-1 and TRBJ2-7; D is unclear. Between the trimmed V and J ends, which lost 2 bases and 0 bases, there was a span of 11 bases. The CDR3 has 14 residues. Per the germline V gene, CDR1 is SQVTM and CDR2 is ANQGSEA.